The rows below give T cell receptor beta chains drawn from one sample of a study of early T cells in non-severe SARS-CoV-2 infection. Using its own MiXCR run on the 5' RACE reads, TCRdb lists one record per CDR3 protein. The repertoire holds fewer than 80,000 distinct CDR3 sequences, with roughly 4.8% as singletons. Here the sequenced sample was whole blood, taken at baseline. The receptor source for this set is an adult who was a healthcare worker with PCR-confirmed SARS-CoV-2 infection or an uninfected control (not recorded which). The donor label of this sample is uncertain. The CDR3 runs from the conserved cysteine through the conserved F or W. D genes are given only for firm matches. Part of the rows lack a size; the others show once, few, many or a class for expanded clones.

cdr3_aa: CASSITTNEQYF
cdr3_nt: TGTGCCAGTAGTATAACGACCAACGAGCAGTACTTC
v_call: TRBV19
clone_size: many
d_call: .
j_call: TRBJ2-7

cdr3_aa: CSVGERQGNTEAFF
cdr3_nt: TGCAGCGTGGGGGAAAGACAGGGGAACACTGAAGCTTTCTTT
v_call: TRBV29-1
clone_size: few
d_call: TRBD1
j_call: TRBJ1-1

cdr3_aa: CASSLDRQGYNEQFF
cdr3_nt: TGTGCCAGCAGCTTAGATCGCCAGGGGTACAATGAGCAGTTCTTC
v_call: TRBV11-3
clone_size: few
d_call: .
j_call: TRBJ2-1

cdr3_aa: CASSPLRTDQPQHF
cdr3_nt: TGTGCCAGCTCACCATTGCGTACAGATCAGCCCCAGCATTTT
v_call: TRBV18
clone_size: .
d_call: .
j_call: TRBJ1-5

cdr3_aa: CSARDRHEQYF
cdr3_nt: TGCAGTGCTAGAGACAGGCACGAGCAGTACTTC
v_call: TRBV20-1
clone_size: many
d_call: .
j_call: TRBJ2-7

cdr3_aa: CASSWGTGGSNSPLHF
cdr3_nt: TGTGCCAGCAGCTGGGGGACAGGGGGAAGTAATTCACCCCTCCACTTT
v_call: TRBV5-5
clone_size: .
d_call: TRBD1
j_call: TRBJ1-6

cdr3_aa: CASSAVGSTNTGELFF
cdr3_nt: TGTGCCAGCAGCGCCGTGGGCAGTACGAACACCGGGGAGCTGTTTTTT
v_call: TRBV5-6
clone_size: many
d_call: .
j_call: TRBJ2-2

cdr3_aa: CASSSGARGRSTDTQYF
cdr3_nt: TGCGCCAGCAGCTCCGGGGCCAGGGGGCGTAGCACAGATACGCAGTATTTT
v_call: TRBV5-1
clone_size: .
d_call: TRBD1
j_call: TRBJ2-3

cdr3_aa: CSVEDQGFGNTEAFF
cdr3_nt: TGCAGCGTTGAAGATCAAGGGTTTGGGAACACTGAAGCTTTCTTT
v_call: TRBV29-1
clone_size: few
d_call: .
j_call: TRBJ1-1

cdr3_aa: CASSQGGPEAFF
cdr3_nt: TGCGCCAGCAGTCAAGGGGGTCCTGAAGCTTTCTTT
v_call: TRBV10-2
clone_size: many
d_call: .
j_call: TRBJ1-1

cdr3_aa: CASSLLQHQETQYF
cdr3_nt: TGTGCCAGCAGCCTGCTACAGCACCAAGAGACCCAGTACTTC
v_call: TRBV28
clone_size: .
d_call: .
j_call: TRBJ2-5

cdr3_aa: CASSSPGQIYEQYF
cdr3_nt: TGTGCCAGCAGTTCCCCCGGACAGATCTACGAGCAGTACTTC
v_call: TRBV28
clone_size: many
d_call: .
j_call: TRBJ2-7

cdr3_aa: CASSPGGQGNEQYF
cdr3_nt: TGTGCCAGCAGCCCAGGGGGACAGGGAAACGAGCAGTACTTC
v_call: TRBV13
clone_size: many
d_call: TRBD1
j_call: TRBJ2-7

cdr3_aa: CASSPATGDPSYEQYF
cdr3_nt: TGTGCCAGCAGTCCGGCGACAGGGGACCCCTCCTACGAGCAGTACTTC
v_call: TRBV12-3/TRBV12-4
clone_size: many
d_call: TRBD1
j_call: TRBJ2-7

cdr3_aa: CAWSRTGFGANVLTF
cdr3_nt: TGTGCCTGGAGCAGGACAGGGTTTGGGGCCAACGTCCTGACTTTC
v_call: TRBV30
clone_size: many
d_call: TRBD1
j_call: TRBJ2-6

cdr3_aa: CASRPGTGGRTSSYEQYF
cdr3_nt: TGTGCCAGCAGACCCGGGACAGGGGGCCGAACCAGCTCCTACGAGCAGTACTTC
v_call: TRBV6-5
clone_size: few
d_call: TRBD1
j_call: TRBJ2-7

cdr3_aa: CSVEIRDNEQFF
cdr3_nt: TGCAGCGTTGAAATCCGGGACAATGAGCAGTTCTTC
v_call: TRBV29-1
clone_size: many
d_call: .
j_call: TRBJ2-1

cdr3_aa: CASSTTQETQYF
cdr3_nt: TGTGCCAGCAGCACGACCCAAGAGACCCAGTACTTC
v_call: TRBV11-3
clone_size: many
d_call: .
j_call: TRBJ2-5

cdr3_aa: CASSFITGANYEQYF
cdr3_nt: TGTGCCAGCAGTTTTATCACAGGCGCGAACTACGAGCAGTACTTC
v_call: TRBV28
clone_size: few
d_call: .
j_call: TRBJ2-7

cdr3_aa: CASSLHSRGTQHF
cdr3_nt: TGTGCCAGCAGCTTACATTCGAGGGGAACCCAGCATTTT
v_call: TRBV11-2
clone_size: many
d_call: .
j_call: TRBJ1-5

cdr3_aa: CASSLGTGNEQFF
cdr3_nt: TGTGCCAGCAGCTTGGGGACAGGCAATGAGCAGTTCTTC
v_call: TRBV11-3
clone_size: many
d_call: TRBD1
j_call: TRBJ2-1

cdr3_aa: CASSPLGGNEQYF
cdr3_nt: TGTGCCAGCAGCCCCCTGGGGGGGAACGAGCAGTACTTC
v_call: TRBV11-2
clone_size: few
d_call: TRBD2
j_call: TRBJ2-7

cdr3_aa: CASSPTGGHHEQYF
cdr3_nt: TGTGCCAGCAGCCCGACAGGGGGTCACCACGAGCAGTACTTC
v_call: TRBV14
clone_size: many
d_call: TRBD1
j_call: TRBJ2-7

cdr3_aa: CASSLGTGNTGELFF
cdr3_nt: TGTGCCAGCAGCTTAGGGACAGGGAACACCGGGGAGCTGTTTTTT
v_call: TRBV7-9
clone_size: few
d_call: TRBD1
j_call: TRBJ2-2

cdr3_aa: CASKPGQGGETQYF
cdr3_nt: TGTGCCAGCAAGCCGGGACAGGGGGGAGAGACCCAGTACTTC
v_call: TRBV12-3/TRBV12-4
clone_size: few
d_call: TRBD1
j_call: TRBJ2-5

cdr3_aa: CATWTGFGNTIYF
cdr3_nt: TGTGCCACCTGGACAGGTTTTGGAAACACCATATATTTT
v_call: TRBV12-3/TRBV12-4
clone_size: many
d_call: TRBD1
j_call: TRBJ1-3

cdr3_aa: CASSLRTQDNEQFF
cdr3_nt: TGTGCCAGCTCACTACGGACACAGGACAATGAGCAGTTCTTC
v_call: TRBV18
clone_size: many
d_call: .
j_call: TRBJ2-1

cdr3_aa: CASSLDRGQTQYF
cdr3_nt: TGTGCCAGCAGTTTAGACAGGGGCCAGACCCAGTACTTC
v_call: TRBV12-3/TRBV12-4
clone_size: .
d_call: TRBD1
j_call: TRBJ2-5

cdr3_aa: CASSLWGTDTQYF
cdr3_nt: TGTGCCAGCAGTTTATGGGGGACAGATACGCAGTATTTT
v_call: TRBV27
clone_size: few
d_call: .
j_call: TRBJ2-3

cdr3_aa: CASSLARDEQFF
cdr3_nt: TGTGCCAGCAGCTTAGCACGGGATGAGCAGTTCTTC
v_call: TRBV7-6
clone_size: few
d_call: .
j_call: TRBJ2-1

cdr3_aa: CASSSSGQGQYEQYF
cdr3_nt: TGTGCCAGCAGTTCCTCGGGGCAGGGACAGTACGAGCAGTACTTC
v_call: TRBV6-5
clone_size: few
d_call: TRBD1
j_call: TRBJ2-7

cdr3_aa: CASSWGFDGELFF
cdr3_nt: TGTGCCAGCAGCTGGGGGTTTGACGGGGAGCTGTTTTTT
v_call: TRBV11-2
clone_size: .
d_call: .
j_call: TRBJ2-2